The 31 T cell receptor beta chains presented below share a single source sample, sequenced in a study of molecular identifiers for immune sequencing clone quantification. In TCRdb, the PCR reads were re-called with MiXCR into one record per CDR3 protein. Of some 10,000 distinct CDR3 sequences in the sample, around 20% were seen once. The material sequenced was naive CD8+ T cells from blood, with Jurkat cell RNA spiked in. Subset of the sample: FACS-sorted CD8+CD4-CCR7+CD45RA+ naive T cells. Source of these receptors: a human donor in good health. Some libraries in this study had Jurkat cell RNA spiked in.

By share, this clonotype ranks as medium-sized. The chain joins TRBV19 to TRBJ1-2; D not resolved. Looked up from germline, CDR1 is LNHDA and CDR2 is SQIVND (reference sequence). This CDR3 is 15 amino acids long. Deletions cut 5 bases from V and 4 bases from J, with 17 bases between. CDR3 sequence: CASSPKWAPAYGYTF. The CDR3 DNA follows: TGTGCCAGTAGTCCTAAGTGGGCCCCCGCCTATGGCTACACCTTC. The full variable domain, rest sourced from reference TRBV19 and TRBJ1-2, is DGGITQSPKYLFRKEGQNVTLSCEQNLNHDAMYWYRQDPGQGLRLIYYSQIVNDFQKGDIAEGYSVSREKKESFPLTVTSAQKNPTAFYLCASSPKWAPAYGYTFGSGTRLTVV.

This clonotype was counted a few times. This chain uses TRBV12-3 or TRBV12-4 with TRBJ2-1; D gene unclear. The CDR3 length is 12 residues. V was pared by 5 bases and J by 3 bases, with 5 bases between. The CDR3 DNA follows: TGTGCCAGCAGTCCTGACTACAATGAGCAGTTCTTC. Translation gives CASSPDYNEQFF.

This clonotype has at least ten counts. V and J are TRBV7-9 and TRBJ2-2; perhaps TRBD1 as D (6 bases). CDR3 size: 15 residues. Germline CDR1 and CDR2: SEHNR and FQNEAQ (reference sequence). Between the trimmed V and J ends, which lost 4 bases and 7 bases, there was a span of 16 bases. The CDR3, as DNA: TGTGCCAGCAGCTCCCAGGGGTGGGCCGGCGGGGAGCTGTTTTTT. The encoded protein is CASSSQGWAGGELFF.

Ten or more counts support this clonotype. V gene TRBV27 combines with J gene TRBJ2-7, with 12 bases lining up with TRBD2. Per germline, CDR1 MNHEY and CDR2 SMNVEV (reference sequence). The CDR3 is made up of 15 amino acids. Unmatched junction bases numbered 8, after V lost 5 bases and J lost 6 bases. CDR3 bases: TGTGCCAGCAGTACCCTAGCGGGAGGGGAGAGCGAGCAGTACTTC. It yields the protein CASSTLAGGESEQYF.

In this sample, this clonotype turned up a few times. V is TRBV18 and J is TRBJ1-4; perhaps TRBD1 as D (6 bases). The CDR3 sequence is 19 residues long. Trimming shortened V by 0 bases and J by 0 bases, and 17 bases separated the two germline ends. Germline lookup yields CDR1 KGHSH and CDR2 LQKENI. The CDR3 reads CASSPPGQSIPPTNEKLFF. The CDR3 nucleotides read TGTGCCAGCTCACCACCTGGACAGTCCATCCCCCCAACTAATGAAAAACTGTTTTTT.

Regarding this clonotype: A much larger clone is a single base away; this may be a read error. The rearrangement links TRBV6-6 to TRBJ2-2, with D unclear. CDR1 is MNHNY and CDR2 is SVGAGI in the germline V gene (reference sequence). The CDR3 spans 14 residues. CDR3 amino acids: CASGYLDSIRELFF. The CDR3 DNA reads TGTGCCAGCGGTTACCTAGACTCCATCCGGGAGCTGTTTTTT.

Comments on this clonotype: This may stem from a read error, because a much larger clone lies one nucleotide away. The chain employs TRBV4-2 and TRBJ2-7, with 9 bases that match TRBD2. Germline assignment: CDR1 LGHNA and CDR2 YNFKEQ. This CDR3 spans 13 amino acids. CDR3 DNA sequence: TGTGCCAGCGGCCAAGTAGCGGGAGACGAGCAGTACTTC. This translates into CASGQVAGDEQYF.

This clonotype has ten or more counts. The genes are TRBV12-3 or TRBV12-4 and TRBJ1-1; D might be TRBD1 (6 bases). The CDR3 consists of 14 residues. Trimming stripped 7 bases from V and 4 bases from J, with 16 bases between. CDR3 in amino acids: CASILGARGTEAFF. The CDR3 nucleotides are TGTGCCAGCATCCTGGGGGCGAGGGGCACTGAAGCTTTCTTT.

Many counts were recorded for this clonotype. This chain joins TRBV10-3 and TRBJ2-3; D tentatively fits TRBD1 or TRBD2 (6 bases each). Germline-derived CDR1 and CDR2 are ENHRY and SYGVKD. V was clipped by 6 bases and J by 5 bases, with 15 bases between them. CDR3 length: 14 amino acids. CDR3 sequence: CAIRSGDLEDTQYF. For the CDR3, the DNA is TGTGCCATCAGGTCAGGGGACTTGGAAGATACGCAGTATTTT.

In this sample, this clonotype is medium-sized. V and J are TRBV28 and TRBJ2-2; 10 bases fit TRBD2. Germline V gives CDR1 MDHEN, CDR2 SYDVKM. The CDR3 has 15 residues. J lost 6 bases, V lost 5 bases, and 6 bases had no gene match. CDR3 residues: CASSQREGLPGELFF. CDR3 nucleotide sequence: TGTGCCAGCAGTCAGCGGGAGGGCCTACCCGGGGAGCTGTTTTTT.

By share of the sample, this clonotype is medium-sized. This chain uses TRBV20-1 with TRBJ2-1; no definite D call. CDR1 and CDR2 (germline): DFQATT, SNEGSKA (reference sequence). V lost 5 bases to trimming and J lost 0 bases, with 11 bases between them. The CDR3 is made up of 14 amino acids. The CDR3 DNA reads as TGCAGTGCTCAATCGGGCTACTCCTACAATGAGCAGTTCTTC. This gives the protein CSAQSGYSYNEQFF.

This sequence joins TRBV5-4 and TRBJ2-7; 8 positions match TRBD2. The J segment lost 4 bases and the V segment lost 1 base, leaving 7 bases of the junction unmatched. Germline V gene data show CDR1 as SGHNT and CDR2 as YYREEE (reference sequence). The CDR3 runs 15 residues. The CDR3 here is CASSLTGLAEYEQYF. The DNA for the CDR3 is TGTGCCAGCAGCTTGACTGGACTAGCAGAATACGAGCAGTACTTC.

This clonotype was counted many times. The rearrangement links TRBV27 to TRBJ2-7; D is possibly TRBD2 (6 bases). The CDR3 is 14 amino acids. Germline CDR1 is MNHEY and CDR2 is SMNVEV (reference sequence). V was clipped by 3 bases and J by 3 bases, with 12 bases between them. CDR3 sequence: CASSFQGGSYEQYF. The DNA of the CDR3 is TGTGCCAGCAGTTTCCAGGGAGGTAGCTACGAGCAGTACTTC.

Comment on this clonotype: Germline and junction disagree at one end, which may indicate a read error. This chain joins TRBV5-8 and TRBJ1-5; TRBD1 might be the D (5 bases). Germline V gives CDR1 SGHTS, CDR2 YDEGEE. The CDR3 extends over 14 amino acids. The CDR3 loop is CASSQTDSDQPQHF. The CDR3 DNA reads TGTGCCAGCAGCCAGACAGATAGCGATCAGCCCCAGCATTTT.

There are many counts of this clonotype. The rearrangement joins TRBV5-6 to TRBJ2-1; weak D call: TRBD2 (6 bases). Germline CDR1 is SGHDT and CDR2 is YYEEEE. V was cut by 0 bases and J by 7 bases, with 14 bases left in between. The CDR3 sequence is 15 residues long. CDR3: CASSLAGLARNEQFF. The CDR3 DNA is TGTGCCAGCAGCTTGGCCGGGCTAGCGAGGAATGAGCAGTTCTTC.

Ten or more counts support this clonotype. The V call is TRBV30, the J call TRBJ1-1; D call uncertain. Per germline, CDR1 GTSNPN and CDR2 SVGIG (reference sequence). This CDR3 comprises 12 residues. Trimming stripped 2 bases from V and 0 bases from J, with 4 bases between. CDR3 amino acids: CAWSIMNTEAFF. The CDR3 coding sequence is TGTGCCTGGAGTATCATGAACACTGAAGCTTTCTTT.

This clonotype rates as medium-sized. The chain couples TRBV7-9 to TRBJ2-3; 11 bases are shared with TRBD2. Trimming cost V 6 bases and J 0 bases; bases outside gene matches: 17. The germline gives CDR1 SEHNR, CDR2 FQNEAQ (reference sequence). The CDR3 is made up of 20 amino acids. The CDR3 DNA follows: TGTGCCAGCAGTGTGAAACCCCCGGGACTAGCGGTCGCTAGCACAGATACGCAGTATTTT. It is translated as CASSVKPPGLAVASTDTQYF.

J is TRBJ2-2 and V is TRBV12-5, with D maybe TRBD2 (7 bases). The germline gives CDR1 LGHNT, CDR2 FRNRAP. This CDR3 region has 16 residues. Trimming pared 3 bases from V and 5 bases from J, leaving 16 bases between. CDR3 sequence: CASGFWFRGGTGELFF. The CDR3 nucleotides read TGTGCTAGTGGTTTTTGGTTCAGGGGAGGGACCGGGGAGCTGTTTTTT.

This clonotype has ten or more counts. J is TRBJ2-3 and V is TRBV11-2, with 8 nucleotides matching TRBD2. Germline V lookup: CDR1 SGHAT, CDR2 FQNNGV. V trimming: 6 bases; J trimming: 6 bases; junction bases outside the gene matches: 11. The CDR3 is 15 amino acids. The DNA for the CDR3 is TGTGCCAGCAGGCCCGCGGGAGGACATCCGGATACGCAGTATTTT. This gives the protein CASRPAGGHPDTQYF.

By its share, this clonotype is medium-sized. The chain combines TRBV4-1 with TRBJ2-3; perhaps TRBD1 as D (5 bases). The CDR3 runs to 16 residues. V dropped 4 bases and J dropped 0 bases, with 14 bases sitting between them. Looked up from germline, CDR1 is MGHRA and CDR2 is YSYEKL. CDR3 loop: CASSPIGAVSTDTQYF. DNA for the CDR3: TGCGCCAGCAGCCCGATTGGGGCCGTGAGCACAGATACGCAGTATTTT.

Relative to its sample, this clonotype is medium-sized. The chain carries TRBV7-3 and TRBJ2-1; a weak D match, TRBD1 (6 bases). V lost 4 bases and J 8 bases, leaving 15 bases between the germline ends. Germline-derived CDR1 and CDR2 are SGHTA and FQGTGA. CDR3 size: 14 residues. The DNA for the CDR3 is TGTGCCAGCAGCTCGGACAGCCCTCTGGATGAGCAGTTCTTC. Translating gives CASSSDSPLDEQFF.

This clonotype is medium-sized. The V call is TRBV7-9, the J call TRBJ2-3; 9 bases fit TRBD2. There are 18 residues in the CDR3. With 4 bases clipped from V and 6 bases from J, the junction kept 17 bases outside the gene matches. Germline CDR1 reads SEHNR; CDR2 reads FQNEAQ (reference sequence). The CDR3 bases are TGTGCCAGCAGCTCTACATGGGGCGGGAGGGCCGAGGAGGATACGCAGTATTTT. It encodes CASSSTWGGRAEEDTQYF.

The table lists this clonotype with a few counts. The chain has TRBV20-1 and TRBJ2-7; 10 bases map to TRBD1. The CDR3 has 15 amino acids. The germline CDR1 and CDR2 sequences are DFQATT and SNEGSKA (reference sequence). The ends lost 1 base at V and 2 bases at J; junction bases unmatched: 5. Written as DNA, the CDR3 is TGCAGTGCTAGAGTCATGACAGGGGGCACCTACGAGCAGTACTTC. Protein: CSARVMTGGTYEQYF.

Within the sample, this clonotype is medium-sized. The J gene is TRBJ2-7, the V gene TRBV6-5; D is unresolved. The germline CDR1 and CDR2 sequences are MNHEY and SVGAGI. This CDR3 spans 16 amino acids. V shed 2 bases and J shed 1 base, with 15 bases lying between them. The CDR3 reads CASSYSIGTTSYEQYF. Here the CDR3 DNA reads TGTGCCAGCAGTTACAGCATAGGTACAACGTCCTACGAGCAGTACTTC.

The chain employs TRBV11-2 and TRBJ2-4; tentative D call: TRBD1 (5 bases). The CDR3 consists of 12 residues. Germline CDR1 and CDR2: SGHAT and FQNNGV. Deletions cut 0 bases from V and 15 bases from J, with 12 bases between. The CDR3 coding sequence is TGTGCCAGCAGCTTAGATCGGGCAGGGCGGTACTTC. It translates to CASSLDRAGRYF. The entire variable domain, with the rest obtained from reference TRBV11-2 and TRBJ2-4, is as follows: EAGVAQSPRYKIIEKRQSVAFWCNPISGHATLYWYQQILGQGPKLLIQFQNNGVVDDSQLPKDRFSAERLKGVDSTLKIQPAKLEDSAVYLCASSLDRAGRYFGAGTRLSVL.

With regard to this clonotype: One end of the junction does not line up with germline, which may come from a read error. The chain couples TRBV20-1 to TRBJ2-3; a possible D gene is TRBD1 (5 bases). CDR1 and CDR2 (germline): DFQATT, SNEGSKA (reference sequence). The CDR3 covers 17 residues. This CDR3 is CSASVLGIRTSTDTQYF. The CDR3 nucleotides read TGCAGTGCTAGTGTTTTGGGGATTAGGACAAGCACAGATACGCAGTATTTC.

This clonotype occurred a few times. This may arise from a read error, as a much more abundant clone is one base away. This sequence joins TRBV11-2 and TRBJ1-1; no reliable D call. Germline V gene lookup returns CDR1 SGHAT and CDR2 FQNNGV. The CDR3 is 13 residues long. This chain's CDR3 is CASKSGMVTVAFF. The CDR3 bases are TGTGCCAGCAAGAGTGGGATGGTGACTGTAGCTTTCTTT.

This clonotype has only a few counts. This chain uses TRBV25-1 with TRBJ2-7; TRBD2 is a possible D gene (6 bases). V shed 1 base and J shed 2 bases, with 12 bases lying between them. CDR3 length: 15 amino acids. CDR1 and CDR2 from the germline V gene are MGHDK and SYGVNS. DNA for the CDR3: TGTGCCAGCAGTGAATTAGTGGGGACTCCCTACGAGCAGTACTTC. Translating gives CASSELVGTPYEQYF.

This clonotype was counted ten times or more. The chain combines TRBV12-3 or TRBV12-4 with TRBJ2-6, with unresolved D. The V end lost 2 bases, the J end lost 0 bases, and 2 bases lay between the germline ends. This CDR3 contains 14 residues. The CDR3 DNA reads as TGTGCCAGCAGTTTAACCTCTGGGGCCAACGTCCTGACTTTC. Protein: CASSLTSGANVLTF.

The gene calls are TRBV4-3 and TRBJ2-1; 14 bases agree with TRBD2. CDR3 length: 16 amino acids. Trimming removed 4 bases from V and 7 bases from J; junction bases left unmatched: 6. Germline CDR1 reads LGHNA; CDR2 reads YSLEER. The chain's CDR3 is CASSPDGTSGSNEQFF. The CDR3 bases are TGCGCCAGCAGCCCAGATGGGACTAGCGGGAGTAATGAGCAGTTCTTC.

The chain links TRBV20-1 to TRBJ2-1; D gene uncertain. The ends were cut back, 5 bases at V and 7 bases at J, with 12 bases in the middle. The CDR3 sequence is 12 residues long. Germline V lookup: CDR1 DFQATT, CDR2 SNEGSKA (reference sequence). The CDR3 sequence: CSADTADNEQFF. The CDR3 DNA reads as TGCAGTGCTGATACTGCGGATAATGAGCAGTTCTTC.